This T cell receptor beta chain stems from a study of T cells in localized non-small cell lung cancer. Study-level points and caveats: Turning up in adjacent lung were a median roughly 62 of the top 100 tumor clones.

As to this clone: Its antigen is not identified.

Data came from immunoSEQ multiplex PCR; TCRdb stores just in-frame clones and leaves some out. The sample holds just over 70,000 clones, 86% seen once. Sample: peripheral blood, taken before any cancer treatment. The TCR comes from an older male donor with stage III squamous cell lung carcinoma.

CDR3 residues: CASSPGAAGELFF. DNA for the CDR3: TGTGCCAGCAGTCCGGGAGCCGCCGGGGAGCTGTTTTTT. V is TRBV6-1 and J is TRBJ2-2; a possible D gene is TRBD2 (6 bases). This CDR3 is 13 amino acids long. Germline V gene lookup returns CDR1 MNHNS and CDR2 SASEGT. Trimming pared 5 bases from V and 6 bases from J, leaving 10 bases between.